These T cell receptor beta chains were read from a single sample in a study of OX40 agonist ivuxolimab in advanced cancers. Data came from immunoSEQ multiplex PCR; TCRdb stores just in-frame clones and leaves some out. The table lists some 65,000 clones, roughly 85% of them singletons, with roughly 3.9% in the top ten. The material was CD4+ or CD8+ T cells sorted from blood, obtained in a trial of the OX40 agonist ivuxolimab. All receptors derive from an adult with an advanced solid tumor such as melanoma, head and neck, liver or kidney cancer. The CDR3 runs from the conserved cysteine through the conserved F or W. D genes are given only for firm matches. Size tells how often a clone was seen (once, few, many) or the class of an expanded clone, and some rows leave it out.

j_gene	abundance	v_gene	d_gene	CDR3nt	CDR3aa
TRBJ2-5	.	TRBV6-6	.	TGTGCCAGCAGGCATACGGAGACCCAGTACTTC	CASRHTETQYF
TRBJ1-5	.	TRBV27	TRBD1	TGTGCCAGCAGTTCCAACAGGGGTCAGCCCCAGCATTTT	CASSSNRGQPQHF
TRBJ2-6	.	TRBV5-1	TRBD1	TGCGCCAGCAGCTTGGCCCAGGGGGACAGGGTAGTATCTGGGGCCAACGTCCTGACTTTC	CASSLAQGDRVVSGANVLTF
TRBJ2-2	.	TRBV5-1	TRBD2	TGCGCCAGTATAGACCTAGCGGGATTAAACACCGGGGAGCTGTTTTTT	CASIDLAGLNTGELFF
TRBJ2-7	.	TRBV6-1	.	TGTGCCAGCAGGGCTGCTAATCCCTACGAGCAGTACTTC	CASRAANPYEQYF
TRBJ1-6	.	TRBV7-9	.	TGTGCCAGCAGCGGAGACAGGTTCCTAAATTCACCCCTCCACTTT	CASSGDRFLNSPLHF
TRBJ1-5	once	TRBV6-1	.	TGTGCCAGCAGTGAAGAGGGCGGGAGCAATCAGCCCCAGCATTTT	CASSEEGGSNQPQHF
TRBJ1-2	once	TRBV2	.	TGTGCCACTAACTCCGGGACTAACTATGGCTACACCTTC	CATNSGTNYGYTF
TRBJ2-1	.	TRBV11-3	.	TGTGCCAGCAGCTACGGTGGATCCTACAATGAGCAGTTCTTC	CASSYGGSYNEQFF
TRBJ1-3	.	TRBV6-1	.	TGTGCCAGCAGTGAAGCCCCTGTGTCCTCTGGAAACACCATATATTTT	CASSEAPVSSGNTIYF
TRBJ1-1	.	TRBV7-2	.	TGTGCCAGCAGCTTGGGGCCAGCGGCCACTGAAGCTTTCTTT	CASSLGPAATEAFF
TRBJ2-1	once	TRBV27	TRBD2	TGTGCCAGCAGTTTCAGGCGGGAGTTTCTTGAGCAGTTCTTC	CASSFRREFLEQFF
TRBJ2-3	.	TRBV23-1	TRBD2	TGCGCCAGCAACTACTTAGCGGGACTACCATCTAGCACAGATACGCAGTATTTT	CASNYLAGLPSSTDTQYF
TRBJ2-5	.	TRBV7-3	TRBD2	TGTGCCAGCAGCTTACGCGGGAGTGACGTGGAGACCCAGTACTTC	CASSLRGSDVETQYF
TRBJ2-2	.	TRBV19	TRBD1	TGTGCCAGTGGGGACAGGGTGAACACCGGGGAGCTGTTTTTT	CASGDRVNTGELFF
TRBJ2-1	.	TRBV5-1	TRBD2	TGCGCCAGCAGCTTGTTGTCAAGCGGGGGGGCTGAGCAGTTCTTC	CASSLLSSGGAEQFF
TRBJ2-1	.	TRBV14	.	TGTGCCAGCAGCCAAACGGGGGCCTACAATGAGCAGTTCTTC	CASSQTGAYNEQFF